Each of the 3 T cell receptor beta chains below was sequenced from the same sample in a study of molecular identifiers for immune sequencing clone quantification. TCRdb fed the PCR reads into MiXCR, producing one record per CDR3 protein. The data contain about 500,000 distinct CDR3 sequences, under 30% of them singletons. Material for sequencing was naive CD8+ T cells from blood, with Jurkat cell RNA spiked in. The subset: FACS-sorted CD8+CD4-CCR7+CD45RA+ naive T cells. All receptors derive from a human donor in good health. Some libraries in this study had Jurkat cell RNA spiked in.

This clonotype was seen ten or more times. This sequence joins TRBV2 and TRBJ2-7; no reliable D call. The germline V and J ends were trimmed by 4 bases and 4 bases, with 8 bases remaining between them. Germline V gives CDR1 SNHLY, CDR2 FYNNEI. The CDR3 extends over 12 amino acids. In nucleotides, the CDR3 is TGTGCCAGCAGTGTAGTGGGGTACGAGCAGTACTTC. Encoded protein: CASSVVGYEQYF.

The rearrangement joins TRBV27 to TRBJ1-3; D unclear. With 5 bases removed from V and 4 bases from J, the gap between germline ends came to 9 bases. The CDR3 runs 13 residues. CDR1 is MNHEY, CDR2 SMNVEV, per germline (reference sequence). The CDR3 is CASSRGAGNTIYF. CDR3 DNA: TGTGCCAGCAGTAGAGGTGCCGGAAACACCATATATTTT.

This chain connects TRBV27 to TRBJ2-3, with 9 bases identical to TRBD2. CDR3 size: 16 residues. Germline V CDR1 and CDR2: MNHEY, SMNVEV (reference sequence). J gave up 2 bases and V 7 bases, and 10 bases lay outside the gene matches. The CDR3 sequence is CASNGGTSRFTDTQYF. The CDR3 DNA sequence: TGTGCCAGCAACGGCGGGACTAGCAGATTCACAGATACGCAGTATTTT.